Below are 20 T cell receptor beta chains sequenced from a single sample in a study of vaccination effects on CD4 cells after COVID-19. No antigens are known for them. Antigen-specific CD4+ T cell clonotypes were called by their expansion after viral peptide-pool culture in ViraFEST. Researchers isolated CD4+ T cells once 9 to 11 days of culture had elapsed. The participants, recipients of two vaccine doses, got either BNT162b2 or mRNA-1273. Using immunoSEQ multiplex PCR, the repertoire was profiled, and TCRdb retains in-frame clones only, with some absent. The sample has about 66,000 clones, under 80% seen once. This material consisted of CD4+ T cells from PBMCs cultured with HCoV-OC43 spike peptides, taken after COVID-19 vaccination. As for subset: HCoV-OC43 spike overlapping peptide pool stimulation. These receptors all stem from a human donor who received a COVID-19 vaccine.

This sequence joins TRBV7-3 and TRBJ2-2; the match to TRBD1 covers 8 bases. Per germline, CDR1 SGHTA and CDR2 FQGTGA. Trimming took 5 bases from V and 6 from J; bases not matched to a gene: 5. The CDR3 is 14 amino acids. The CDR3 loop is CASSQNRGSGELFF. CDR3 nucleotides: TGTGCCAGCAGCCAAAACAGGGGGTCCGGGGAGCTGTTTTTT.

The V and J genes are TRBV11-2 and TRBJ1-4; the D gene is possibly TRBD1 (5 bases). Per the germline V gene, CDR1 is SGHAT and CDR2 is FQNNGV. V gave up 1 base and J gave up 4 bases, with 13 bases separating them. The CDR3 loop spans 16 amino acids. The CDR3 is CASSLGQGIGNEKLFF. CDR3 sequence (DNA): TGTGCCAGCAGCTTAGGGCAGGGCATTGGTAATGAAAAACTGTTTTTT.

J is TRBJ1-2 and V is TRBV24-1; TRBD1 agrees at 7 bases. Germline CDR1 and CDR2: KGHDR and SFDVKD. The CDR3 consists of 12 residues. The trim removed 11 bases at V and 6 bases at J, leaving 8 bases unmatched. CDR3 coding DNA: TGTGCCATACAGGGGACCCGTGATGGCTACACCTTC. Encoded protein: CAIQGTRDGYTF.

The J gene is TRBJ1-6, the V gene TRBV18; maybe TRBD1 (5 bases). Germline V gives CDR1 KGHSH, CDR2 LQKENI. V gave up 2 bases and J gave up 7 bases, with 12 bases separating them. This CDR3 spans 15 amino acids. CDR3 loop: CASSPGRVDNSPLHF. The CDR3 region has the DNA TGTGCCAGCTCACCAGGCAGGGTTGACAATTCACCCCTCCACTTT.

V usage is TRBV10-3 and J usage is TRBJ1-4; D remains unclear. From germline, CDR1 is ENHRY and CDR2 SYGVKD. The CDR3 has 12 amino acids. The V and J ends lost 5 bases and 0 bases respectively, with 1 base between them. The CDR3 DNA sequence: TGTGCCATCAGTTCAACTAATGAAAAACTGTTTTTT. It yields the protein CAISSTNEKLFF.

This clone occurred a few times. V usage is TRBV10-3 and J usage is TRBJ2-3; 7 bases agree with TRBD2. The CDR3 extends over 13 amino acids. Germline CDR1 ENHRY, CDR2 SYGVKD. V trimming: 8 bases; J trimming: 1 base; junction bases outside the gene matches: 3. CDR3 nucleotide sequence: TGTGCCATCGCCCTAGCGGGCACAGATACGCAGTATTTT. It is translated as CAIALAGTDTQYF.

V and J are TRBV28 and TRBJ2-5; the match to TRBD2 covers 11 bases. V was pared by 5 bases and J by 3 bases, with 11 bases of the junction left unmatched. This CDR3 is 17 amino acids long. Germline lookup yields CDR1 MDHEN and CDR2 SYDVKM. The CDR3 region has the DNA TGTGCCAGCAGTCCCCCAGGCCTAGCGGGGGGAAAAGAGACCCAGTACTTC. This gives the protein CASSPPGLAGGKETQYF. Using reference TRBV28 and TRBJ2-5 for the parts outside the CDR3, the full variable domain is DVKVTQSSRYLVKRTGEKVFLECVQDMDHENMFWYRQDPGLGLRLIYFSYDVKMKEKGDIPEGYSVSREKKERFSLILESASTNQTSMYLCASSPPGLAGGKETQYFGPGTRLLVL.

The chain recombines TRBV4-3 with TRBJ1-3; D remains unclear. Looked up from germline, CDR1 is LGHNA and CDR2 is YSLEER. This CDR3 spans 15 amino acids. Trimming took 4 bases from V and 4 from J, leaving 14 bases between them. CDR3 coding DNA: TGCGCCAGCAGCCTCACTGCCGGGGTGGGAAACACCATATATTTT. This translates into CASSLTAGVGNTIYF.

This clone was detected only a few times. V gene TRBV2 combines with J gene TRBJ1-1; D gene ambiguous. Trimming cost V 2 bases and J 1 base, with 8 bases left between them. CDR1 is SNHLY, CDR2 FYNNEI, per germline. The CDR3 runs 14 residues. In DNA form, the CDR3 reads TGTGCCAGCAGTGAAACCTCCCCGAACACTGAAGCTTTCTTT. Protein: CASSETSPNTEAFF.

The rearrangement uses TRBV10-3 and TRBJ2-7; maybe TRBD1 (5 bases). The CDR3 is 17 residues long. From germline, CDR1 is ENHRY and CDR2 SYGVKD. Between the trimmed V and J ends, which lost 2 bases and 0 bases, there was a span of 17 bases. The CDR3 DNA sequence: TGTGCCATCAGTGAGATTTGGGAACAGGCGTTCTCCTACGAGCAGTACGTC. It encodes CAISEIWEQAFSYEQYV.

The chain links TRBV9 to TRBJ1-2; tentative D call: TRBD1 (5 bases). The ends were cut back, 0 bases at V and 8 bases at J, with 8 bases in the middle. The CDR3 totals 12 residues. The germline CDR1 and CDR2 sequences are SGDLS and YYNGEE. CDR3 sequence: CASSVVQGGYTF. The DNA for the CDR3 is TGTGCCAGCAGCGTAGTTCAGGGAGGCTACACCTTC.

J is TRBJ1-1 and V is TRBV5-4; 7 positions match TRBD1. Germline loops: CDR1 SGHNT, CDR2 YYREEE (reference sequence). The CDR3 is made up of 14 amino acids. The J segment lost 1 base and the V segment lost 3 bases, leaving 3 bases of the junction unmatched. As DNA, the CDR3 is TGTGCCAGCAGCTCTAGGACAGGGAACACTGAAGCTTTCTTT. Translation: CASSSRTGNTEAFF. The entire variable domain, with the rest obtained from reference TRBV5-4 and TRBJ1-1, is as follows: ETGVTQSPTHLIKTRGQQVTLRCSSQSGHNTVSWYQQALGQGPQFIFQYYREEENGRGNFPPRFSGLQFPNYSSELNVNALELDDSALYLCASSSRTGNTEAFFGQGTRLTVV.

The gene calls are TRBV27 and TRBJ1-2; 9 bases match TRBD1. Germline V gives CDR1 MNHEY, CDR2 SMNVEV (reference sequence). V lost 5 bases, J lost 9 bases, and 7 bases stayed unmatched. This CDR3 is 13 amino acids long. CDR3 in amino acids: CASSGGQGRSYTF. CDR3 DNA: TGTGCCAGCAGTGGGGGACAGGGACGAAGCTACACCTTC.

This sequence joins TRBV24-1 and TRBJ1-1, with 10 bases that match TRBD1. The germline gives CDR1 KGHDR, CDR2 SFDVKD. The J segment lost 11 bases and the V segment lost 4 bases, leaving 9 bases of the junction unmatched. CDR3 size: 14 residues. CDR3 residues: CATSDPGTGERAFF. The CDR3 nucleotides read TGTGCCACCAGTGACCCTGGGACAGGGGAACGGGCTTTCTTT.

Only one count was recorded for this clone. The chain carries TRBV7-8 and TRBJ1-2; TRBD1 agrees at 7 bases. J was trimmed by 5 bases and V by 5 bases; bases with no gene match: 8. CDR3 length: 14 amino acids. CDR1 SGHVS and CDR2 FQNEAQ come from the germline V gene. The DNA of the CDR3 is TGTGCCAGCAGCCCGCACCAGGGGGAATATGGCTACACCTTC. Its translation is CASSPHQGEYGYTF.

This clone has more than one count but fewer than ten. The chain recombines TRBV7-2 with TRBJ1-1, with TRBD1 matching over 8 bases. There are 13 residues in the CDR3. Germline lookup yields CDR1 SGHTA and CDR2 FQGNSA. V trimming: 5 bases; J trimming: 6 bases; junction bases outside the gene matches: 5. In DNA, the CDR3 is TGTGCCAGCAGCGTCGACAGGGGCGCTGAAGCTTTCTTT. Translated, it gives CASSVDRGAEAFF.

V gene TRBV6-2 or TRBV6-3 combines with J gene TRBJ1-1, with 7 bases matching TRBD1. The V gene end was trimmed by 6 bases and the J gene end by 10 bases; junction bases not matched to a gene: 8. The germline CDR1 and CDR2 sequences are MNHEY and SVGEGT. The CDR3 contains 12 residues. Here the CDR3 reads CASSRTGLGAFF. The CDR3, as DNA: TGTGCCAGCAGCAGGACAGGCTTGGGAGCTTTCTTT.

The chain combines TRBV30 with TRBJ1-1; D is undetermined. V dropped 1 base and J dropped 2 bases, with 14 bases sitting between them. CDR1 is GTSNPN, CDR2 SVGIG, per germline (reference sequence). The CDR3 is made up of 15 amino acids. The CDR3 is CAWSGAVLVNTEAFF. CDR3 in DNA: TGTGCCTGGAGTGGGGCAGTGTTAGTAAACACTGAAGCTTTCTTT.

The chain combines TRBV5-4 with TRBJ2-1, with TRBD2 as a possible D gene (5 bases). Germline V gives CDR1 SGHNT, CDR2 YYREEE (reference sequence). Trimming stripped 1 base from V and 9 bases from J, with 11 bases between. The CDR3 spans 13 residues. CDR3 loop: CASSLSRESEQFF. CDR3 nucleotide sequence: TGTGCCAGCAGCTTGTCCCGGGAAAGTGAGCAGTTCTTC.

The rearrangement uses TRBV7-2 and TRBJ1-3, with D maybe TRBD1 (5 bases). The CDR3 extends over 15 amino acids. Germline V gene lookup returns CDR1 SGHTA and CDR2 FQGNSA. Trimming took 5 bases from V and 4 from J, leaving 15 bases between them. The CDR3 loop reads CASSRGPEPGNTIYF. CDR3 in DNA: TGTGCCAGCAGCAGGGGCCCTGAACCCGGAAACACCATATATTTT.